This T cell receptor beta chain was profiled in a study of OX40 agonist ivuxolimab in advanced cancers. Study-level results: The investigators did not determine what antigen specificity the expanded peripheral T cells had.

Profiled with immunoSEQ multiplex PCR; TCRdb holds only in-frame clones, not every one. The sample holds just under 85,000 clones, over 80% seen once. The ends lost 0 bases at V and 3 bases at J; junction bases unmatched: 6. The CDR3 contains 17 residues. Per the germline V gene, CDR1 is MGHRA and CDR2 is YSYEKL. Blood sampling took place at baseline, cycle 4 day 1, and cycle 7 day 1. In the case of this clone: Its specificity is not known.

The sequence came from an adult with an advanced solid tumor such as melanoma, head and neck, liver or kidney cancer. This chain links TRBV4-1 with TRBJ1-4, with 8 bases matching TRBD1. The starting material was CD4+ or CD8+ T cells sorted from blood, obtained in a trial of the OX40 agonist ivuxolimab. Written as DNA, the CDR3 is TGCGCCAGCAGCCAAGACAGGGGGCAGGGGGCTAATGAAAAACTGTTTTTT. It specifies CASSQDRGQGANEKLFF.